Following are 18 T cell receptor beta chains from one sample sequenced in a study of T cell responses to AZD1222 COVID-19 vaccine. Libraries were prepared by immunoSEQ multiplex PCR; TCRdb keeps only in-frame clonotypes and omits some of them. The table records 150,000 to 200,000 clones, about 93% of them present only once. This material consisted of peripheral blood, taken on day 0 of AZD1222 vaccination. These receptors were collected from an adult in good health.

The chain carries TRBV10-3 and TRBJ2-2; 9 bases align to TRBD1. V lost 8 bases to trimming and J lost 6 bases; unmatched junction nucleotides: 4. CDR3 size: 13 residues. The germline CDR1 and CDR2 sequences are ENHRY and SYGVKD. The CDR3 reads CAIGGTGPGELFF. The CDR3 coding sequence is TGTGCCATCGGGGGGACAGGGCCCGGGGAGCTGTTTTTT.

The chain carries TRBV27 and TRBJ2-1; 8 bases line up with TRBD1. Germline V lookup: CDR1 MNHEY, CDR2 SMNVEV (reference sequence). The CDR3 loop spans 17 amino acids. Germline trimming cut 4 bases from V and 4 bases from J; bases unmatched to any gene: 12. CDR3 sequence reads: CASSYPPTGDLYNEQFF. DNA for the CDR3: TGTGCCAGCAGTTACCCGCCGACAGGGGACCTTTACAATGAGCAGTTCTTC.

CDR3 DNA: TGTGCCAGCAGCCTTTCTTTTTATGGCTACACCTTC. Translation: CASSLSFYGYTF. This chain uses TRBV3-1 (or the pseudogene TRBV3-2) with TRBJ1-2; D gene unclear. Deletions cut 4 bases from V and 5 bases from J, with 8 bases between. The CDR3 contains 12 residues. The germline V gene encodes CDR1 LGHDT and CDR2 YNNKEL (reference sequence).

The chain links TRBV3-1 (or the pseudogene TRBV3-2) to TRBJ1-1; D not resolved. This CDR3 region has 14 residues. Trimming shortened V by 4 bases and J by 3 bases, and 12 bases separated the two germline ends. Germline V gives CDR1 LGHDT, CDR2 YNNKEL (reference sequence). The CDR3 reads CASSPTGWDTEAFF. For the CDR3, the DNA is TGTGCCAGCAGCCCGACCGGCTGGGACACTGAAGCTTTCTTT.

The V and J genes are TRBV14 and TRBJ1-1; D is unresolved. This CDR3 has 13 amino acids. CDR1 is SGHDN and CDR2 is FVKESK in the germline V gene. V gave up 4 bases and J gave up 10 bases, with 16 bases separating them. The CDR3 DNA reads TGTGCCAGCAGCCTACAAATGAATTTACGAGCTTTCTTT. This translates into CASSLQMNLRAFF.

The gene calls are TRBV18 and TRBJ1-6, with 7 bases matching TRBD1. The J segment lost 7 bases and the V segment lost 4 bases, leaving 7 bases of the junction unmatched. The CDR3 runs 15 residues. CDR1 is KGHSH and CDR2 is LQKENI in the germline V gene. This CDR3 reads CASSLTGTENSPLHF. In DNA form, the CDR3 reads TGTGCCAGCTCACTGACCGGGACAGAAAATTCACCCCTCCACTTT.

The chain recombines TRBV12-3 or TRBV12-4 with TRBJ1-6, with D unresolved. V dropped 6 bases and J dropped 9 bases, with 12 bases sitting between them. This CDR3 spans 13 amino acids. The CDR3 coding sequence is TGTGCCAGCAGCCCCAAACAGTTTTCACCCCTCCACTTT. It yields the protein CASSPKQFSPLHF.

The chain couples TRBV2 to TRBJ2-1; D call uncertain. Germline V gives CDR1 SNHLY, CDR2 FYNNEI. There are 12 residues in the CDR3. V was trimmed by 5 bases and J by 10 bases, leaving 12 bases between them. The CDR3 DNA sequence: TGTGCCAGCAGTAAGGACCCCTTGGAGCAGTTCTTC. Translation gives CASSKDPLEQFF.

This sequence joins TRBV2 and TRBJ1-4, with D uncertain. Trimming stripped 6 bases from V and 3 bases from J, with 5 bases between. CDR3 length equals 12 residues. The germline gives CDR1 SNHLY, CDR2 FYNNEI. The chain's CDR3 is CASRRSNEKLFF. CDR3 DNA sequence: TGTGCCAGCAGAAGGTCTAATGAAAAACTGTTTTTT.

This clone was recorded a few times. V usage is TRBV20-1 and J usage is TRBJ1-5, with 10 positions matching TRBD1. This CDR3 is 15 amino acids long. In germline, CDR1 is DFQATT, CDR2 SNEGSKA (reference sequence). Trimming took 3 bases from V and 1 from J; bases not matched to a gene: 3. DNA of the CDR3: TGCAGTGCTAGTGGACAGGGGGTGAGCAATCAGCCCCAGCATTTT. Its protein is CSASGQGVSNQPQHF.

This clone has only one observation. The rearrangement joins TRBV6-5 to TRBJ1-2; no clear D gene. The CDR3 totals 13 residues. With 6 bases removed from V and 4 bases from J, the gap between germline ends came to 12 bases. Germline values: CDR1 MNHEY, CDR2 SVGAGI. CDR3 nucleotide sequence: TGTGCCAGCAGCCAGAGCAGAAGCTATGGCTACACCTTC. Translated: CASSQSRSYGYTF.

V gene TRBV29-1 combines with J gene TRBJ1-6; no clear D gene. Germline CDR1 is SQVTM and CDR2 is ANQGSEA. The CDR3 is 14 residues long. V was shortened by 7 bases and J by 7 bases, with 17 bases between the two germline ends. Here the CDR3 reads CSARGGSRNSPLHF. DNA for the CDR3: TGCAGCGCCCGCGGTGGGAGTAGGAATTCACCCCTCCACTTT.

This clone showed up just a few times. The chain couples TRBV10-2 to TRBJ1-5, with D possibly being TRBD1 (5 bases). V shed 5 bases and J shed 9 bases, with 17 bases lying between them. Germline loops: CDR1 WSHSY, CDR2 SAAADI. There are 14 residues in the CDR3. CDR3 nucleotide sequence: TGCGCCAGCAGTACGAGACAGTCCCAGCGGCCCCAGCATTTT. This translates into CASSTRQSQRPQHF.

CDR3 sequence reads: CASSLDLSSHPFF. CDR3 in DNA: TGTGCCAGCAGCTTAGATCTTTCCTCACATCCGTTCTTC. The J gene is TRBJ2-1, the V gene TRBV11-3; no definite D call. The CDR3 runs 13 residues. Per the germline V gene, CDR1 is SGHNT and CDR2 is YENEEA. Trimming took off 0 bases at V and 15 bases at J, with 15 bases between the two ends.

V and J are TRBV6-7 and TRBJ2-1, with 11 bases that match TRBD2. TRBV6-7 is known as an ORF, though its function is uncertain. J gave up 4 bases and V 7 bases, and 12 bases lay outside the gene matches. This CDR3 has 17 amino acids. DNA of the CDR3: TGTGCCAGCACAAATACCCCGGGACTAGCGGTATACAATGAGCAGTTCTTC. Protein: CASTNTPGLAVYNEQFF.

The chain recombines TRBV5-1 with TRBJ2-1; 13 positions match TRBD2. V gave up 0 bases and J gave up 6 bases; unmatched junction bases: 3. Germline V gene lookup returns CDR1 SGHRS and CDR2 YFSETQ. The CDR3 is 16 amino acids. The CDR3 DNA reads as TGCGCCAGCAGCTTGGGGGGGACTAGCGGGACCAATGAGCAGTTCTTC. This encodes CASSLGGTSGTNEQFF.

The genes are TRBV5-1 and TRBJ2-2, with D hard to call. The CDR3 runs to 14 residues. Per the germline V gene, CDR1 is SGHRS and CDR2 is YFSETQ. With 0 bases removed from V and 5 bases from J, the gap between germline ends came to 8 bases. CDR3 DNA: TGCGCCAGCAGCTTGGCCCCGGCGACCGGGGAGCTGTTTTTT. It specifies CASSLAPATGELFF.

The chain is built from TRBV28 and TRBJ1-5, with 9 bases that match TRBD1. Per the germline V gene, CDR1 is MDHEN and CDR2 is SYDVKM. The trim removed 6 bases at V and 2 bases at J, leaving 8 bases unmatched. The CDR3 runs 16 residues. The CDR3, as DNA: TGTGCCAGCAGACCCGGGACAGGGACGGGCAATCAGCCCCAGCATTTT. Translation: CASRPGTGTGNQPQHF.